Below are 20 T cell receptor beta chains sequenced from a single sample in a study of shared clonotypes between healthy human individuals. TCRdb keeps only in-frame clones here, not all; method: immunoSEQ multiplex PCR. The table shows just over 2,000,000 clones, with 85% to 95% occurring only once. The source material was naive CD4+ T cells sorted from blood. This sample's subset: CD45RA+ positively selected. The source is a young man in good health.

In DNA form, the CDR3 reads TGTGCCAGCTCCGGGACAGGGGGCGGTTCTACCGCTGAAGCTTTCTTT. It is translated as CASSGTGGGSTAEAFF. The chain carries TRBV18 and TRBJ1-1; 12 bases line up with TRBD1. The CDR3 loop spans 16 amino acids. CDR1 is KGHSH, CDR2 LQKENI, per germline. Trimming cost V 6 bases and J 6 bases; bases outside gene matches: 11.

The chain employs TRBV5-6 and TRBJ2-2; the D gene is possibly TRBD2 (6 bases). This CDR3 contains 16 residues. In germline, CDR1 is SGHDT, CDR2 YYEEEE. Trimming took off 5 bases at V and 5 bases at J, with 19 bases between the two ends. Written as DNA, the CDR3 is TGTGCCAGCAGTAATGACGCGGGGAGAGGGACCGGGGAGCTGTTTTTT. Translated, it gives CASSNDAGRGTGELFF.

A word on this clone: The DNA is omitted, as the CDR3 cannot be located on it reliably, and the CDR3 follows TCRdb's listing. The chain's CDR3 is CASSSSGRWNF. The V call is TRBV6-5, the J call TRBJ2-4. The CDR3 comprises 11 residues, both ends counted. The V gene's germline CDR1 is MNHEY and CDR2 SVGAGI.

The chain combines TRBV19 with TRBJ2-2, with TRBD1 identical over 8 bases. The junction had 6 bases not matched to a gene; V was cut back by 8 bases and J by 7 bases. The CDR3 sequence is 13 residues long. Germline values: CDR1 LNHDA, CDR2 SQIVND (reference sequence). The CDR3 DNA reads TGTGCCAGTTCCTCAGGGGGCTACGGGGAGCTGTTTTTT. It is translated as CASSSGGYGELFF.

This chain links TRBV10-3 with TRBJ1-2; 7 bases agree with TRBD1. V was clipped by 5 bases and J by 3 bases; unmatched bases: 6. The CDR3 runs 14 residues. Germline V gene lookup returns CDR1 ENHRY and CDR2 SYGVKD. CDR3 sequence reads: CAISPGQLDYGYTF. CDR3 sequence (DNA): TGTGCCATCAGTCCGGGACAGCTAGACTATGGCTACACCTTC.

The genes are TRBV28 and TRBJ2-7, with 9 bases lining up with TRBD1. This CDR3 region has 14 residues. The germline V gene encodes CDR1 MDHEN and CDR2 SYDVKM. The J segment lost 2 bases and the V segment lost 7 bases, leaving 6 bases of the junction unmatched. The DNA of the CDR3 is TGTGCCAGCAACCGACAGGGGGGGCCCTACGAGCAGTACTTC. Translation: CASNRQGGPYEQYF.

The V gene is TRBV7-2, the J gene TRBJ2-5, with 10 bases matching TRBD2. The CDR3 length is 14 residues. V lost 4 bases, J lost 4 bases, and 3 bases stayed unmatched. CDR1 is SGHTA, CDR2 FQGNSA, per germline. The CDR3 loop is CASSSLAGPETQYF. The CDR3 DNA follows: TGTGCCAGCAGCTCACTAGCGGGACCAGAGACCCAGTACTTC. Together with reference TRBV7-2 and TRBJ2-5, the CDR3 gives the full variable domain: GAGVSQSPSNKVTEKGKDVELRCDPISGHTALYWYRQSLGQGLEFLIYFQGNSAPDKSGLPSDRFSAERTGGSVSTLTIQRTQQEDSAVYLCASSSLAGPETQYFGPGTRLLVL.

The chain uses TRBV2 and TRBJ1-2, with D uncertain. V was trimmed by 5 bases and J by 2 bases, leaving 9 bases between them. The length of the CDR3 is 13 residues. Germline values: CDR1 SNHLY, CDR2 FYNNEI. CDR3 coding DNA: TGTGCCAGCAGTAAGGGTGTGAACTATGGCTACACCTTC. Translating it yields CASSKGVNYGYTF.

The V call is TRBV27, the J call TRBJ2-7; 11 nucleotides align to TRBD2. The V segment lost 3 bases and the J segment 4 bases; nucleotides outside the gene matches: 2. The CDR3 has 14 amino acids. Per the germline V gene, CDR1 is MNHEY and CDR2 is SMNVEV (reference sequence). CDR3 sequence reads: CASSFRTSGYEQYF. The CDR3 bases are TGTGCCAGCAGTTTTCGGACTAGCGGGTACGAGCAGTACTTC.

The count of this clone is one. The chain combines TRBV5-1 with TRBJ2-2; the match to TRBD2 covers 13 bases. Looked up from germline, CDR1 is SGHRS and CDR2 is YFSETQ. The trim removed 7 bases at V and 8 bases at J, leaving 11 bases unmatched. This CDR3 has 16 residues. The CDR3 here is CASRRTSGGEGGELFF. The CDR3 DNA reads as TGCGCCAGCCGCCGGACTAGCGGGGGAGAAGGAGGGGAGCTGTTTTTT.

V and J are TRBV6-6 and TRBJ2-7; the match to TRBD2 covers 12 bases. V lost 6 bases to trimming and J lost 4 bases; unmatched junction nucleotides: 4. Germline loops: CDR1 MNHNY, CDR2 SVGAGI (reference sequence). The CDR3 runs 14 residues. CDR3: CASRQTSGSYEQYF. The DNA of the CDR3 is TGTGCCAGCAGGCAGACTAGCGGGAGTTACGAGCAGTACTTC.

J is TRBJ2-7 and V is TRBV18; D is unresolved. Germline-derived CDR1 and CDR2 are KGHSH and LQKENI. Trimming pared 5 bases from V and 4 bases from J, leaving 15 bases between. This CDR3 is built from 14 residues. The chain's CDR3 is CASSSWTEQYEQYF. The DNA of the CDR3 is TGTGCCAGCTCATCATGGACGGAGCAATACGAGCAGTACTTC.

The chain employs TRBV25-1 and TRBJ1-3; D remains ambiguous. The CDR3 runs to 14 residues. V lost 9 bases to trimming and J lost 2 bases, with 14 bases between them. From germline, CDR1 is MGHDK and CDR2 SYGVNS. CDR3 in amino acids: CASGSGKAGNTIYF. The CDR3 nucleotides are TGTGCCAGTGGGTCGGGGAAGGCTGGAAACACCATATATTTT.

This clone was recorded only once. The chain carries TRBV12-1 and TRBJ2-5; the table's D call, TRBD2, was not checked against the DNA. TRBV12-1 is deemed a pseudogene. The CDR3 has 13 amino acids. CDR3 sequence: CACPGDSKETQYF. The CDR3 nucleotides are TGTGCCTGCCCCGGGGACTCGAAAGAGACCCAGTACTTC.

The chain combines TRBV18 with TRBJ1-6; perhaps TRBD1 as D (6 bases). The germline V gene has CDR1 KGHSH and CDR2 LQKENI. The CDR3 loop spans 15 amino acids. The V gene lost 6 bases and the J gene lost 12 bases, with 21 bases spanning the gap. The DNA for the CDR3 is TGTGCCAGCTCCCCCATAGGGCAGGGGCAAATACCCCTCCACTTT. Its translation: CASSPIGQGQIPLHF.

Remarks on this clone: With a much larger clone just one base away, this may be a read error. Other DNA sequences in the sample encode the same CDR3. The chain joins TRBV28 to TRBJ2-3; D is ambiguous. The CDR3 has 12 residues. V shed 2 bases and J shed 6 bases, with 6 bases lying between them. Germline CDR1 and CDR2: MDHEN and SYDVKM. This CDR3 is CASSLGKDTQYF. The CDR3 nucleotides read TGTGCCAGCAGTTTAGGGAAGGATACGCAGTATTTT.

As to this clone: The sample holds other DNA sequences that translate to the same CDR3. The gene calls are TRBV4-1 and TRBJ2-7; 9 positions match TRBD2. This CDR3 contains 15 residues. J was trimmed by 5 bases and V by 0 bases; bases with no gene match: 5. Germline-derived CDR1 and CDR2 are MGHRA and YSYEKL. In nucleotides, the CDR3 is TGCGCCAGCAGCCAAGATGGCGGGAGGGACCACGAGCAGTACTTC. Translated: CASSQDGGRDHEQYF.

The V and J genes are TRBV9 and TRBJ2-7; TRBD2 matches 9 bases. Germline V gene data show CDR1 as SGDLS and CDR2 as YYNGEE. V dropped 5 bases and J dropped 5; count of bases not matched to a gene: 23. This CDR3 comprises 19 residues. This CDR3 reads CASSNRGGDSGSRSDEQYF. CDR3 in DNA: TGTGCCAGCAGTAACCGCGGGGGTGATAGCGGGAGTAGATCGGACGAGCAGTACTTC.

The CDR3: CASSPGLAGDHEQYF. The CDR3 DNA reads as TGCGCCAGCAGCCCGGGACTAGCGGGAGACCACGAGCAGTACTTC. The chain is built from TRBV5-1 and TRBJ2-7, with 14 bases identical to TRBD2. The CDR3 runs 15 residues. J lost 5 bases, V lost 4 bases, and 5 bases had no gene match. The V gene's germline CDR1 is SGHRS and CDR2 YFSETQ.

The chain couples TRBV6-6 to TRBJ2-7, with a weak D call TRBD2 (5 bases). Looked up from germline, CDR1 is MNHNY and CDR2 is SVGAGI (reference sequence). The CDR3 consists of 15 residues. Trimming took off 6 bases at V and 4 bases at J, with 19 bases between the two ends. CDR3 loop: CASSRSLVETYEQYF. The CDR3 DNA is TGTGCCAGCAGCCGTTCACTAGTCGAGACTTACGAGCAGTACTTC.